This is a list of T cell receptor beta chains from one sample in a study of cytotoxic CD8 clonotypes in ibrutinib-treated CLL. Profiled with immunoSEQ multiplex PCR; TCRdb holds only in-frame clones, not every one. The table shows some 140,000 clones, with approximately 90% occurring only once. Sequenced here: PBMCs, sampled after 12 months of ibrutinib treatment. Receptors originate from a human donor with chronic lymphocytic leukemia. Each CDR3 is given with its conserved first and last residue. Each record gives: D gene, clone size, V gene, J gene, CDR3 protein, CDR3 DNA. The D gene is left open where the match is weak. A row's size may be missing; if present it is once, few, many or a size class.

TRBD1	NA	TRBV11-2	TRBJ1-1	CASSLGTGGRTEAFF	TGTGCCAGCAGCTTAGGGACAGGGGGCCGGACTGAAGCTTTCTTT
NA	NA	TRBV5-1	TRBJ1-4	CASSPGGSNEKLFF	TGCGCCAGCAGCCCGGGGGGGAGTAATGAAAAACTGTTTTTT
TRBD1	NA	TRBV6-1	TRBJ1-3	CASSSDRARNTIYF	TGTGCCAGCAGTTCGGACAGGGCCCGAAACACCATATATTTT
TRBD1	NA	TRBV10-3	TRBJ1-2	CAISESVLQDRGGYTF	TGTGCCATCAGTGAGTCGGTCCTTCAGGACAGGGGAGGCTACACCTTC
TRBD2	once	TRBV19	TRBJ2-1	CASSMTSGSYNEQFF	TGTGCCAGTAGTATGACTAGCGGGAGTTACAATGAGCAGTTCTTC
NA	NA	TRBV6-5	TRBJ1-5	CASRRGAGSNQPQHF	TGTGCCAGCAGGAGGGGGGCAGGGAGCAATCAGCCCCAGCATTTT
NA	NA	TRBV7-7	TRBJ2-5	CASSARGASQETQYF	TGTGCTAGCAGCGCCCGAGGAGCCTCTCAAGAGACCCAGTACTTC
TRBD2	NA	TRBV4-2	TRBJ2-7	CASSQPPGLASGEQYF	TGTGCCAGCAGCCAGCCACCGGGACTAGCTTCGGGGGAGCAGTACTTC
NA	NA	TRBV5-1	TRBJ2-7	CASSTTSSYEQYF	TGCGCCAGCAGCACCACCAGCTCCTACGAGCAGTACTTC
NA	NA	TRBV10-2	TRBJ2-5	CASSEGRETQYF	TGCGCCAGCAGTGAGGGGCGAGAGACCCAGTACTTC
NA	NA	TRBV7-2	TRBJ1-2	CASSLASGDYGYTF	TGTGCCAGCAGCTTAGCGTCGGGCGACTATGGCTACACCTTC
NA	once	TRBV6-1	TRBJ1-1	CASKRPWGDTEAFF	TGTGCCAGCAAACGTCCCTGGGGGGACACTGAAGCTTTCTTT
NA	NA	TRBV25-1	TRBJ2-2	CASTPFRTGELFF	TGTGCCAGCACCCCCTTCCGCACCGGGGAGCTGTTTTTT
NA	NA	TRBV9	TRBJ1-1	CASSVASNTEAFF	TGTGCCAGCAGCGTAGCGAGTAACACTGAAGCTTTCTTT
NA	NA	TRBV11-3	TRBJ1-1	CASSFTQNTEAFF	TGTGCCAGCAGCTTTACGCAAAACACTGAAGCTTTCTTT
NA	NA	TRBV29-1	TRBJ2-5	CSVSILETQYF	TGCAGCGTTAGTATTTTGGAGACCCAGTACTTC
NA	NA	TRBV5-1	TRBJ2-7	CASSLDGNYEQYF	TGCGCCAGCAGCTTGGACGGGAACTACGAGCAGTACTTC
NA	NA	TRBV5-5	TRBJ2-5	CASSSQELTQYF	TGTGCCAGCAGCTCGCAGGAATTGACCCAGTACTTC
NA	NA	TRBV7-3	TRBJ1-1	CASSLGIISEAFF	TGTGCCAGCAGCTTAGGTATTATCTCTGAAGCTTTCTTT
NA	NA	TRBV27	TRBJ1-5	CASSPQLSNQPQHF	TGTGCCAGCAGTCCACAACTATCAAATCAGCCCCAGCATTTT
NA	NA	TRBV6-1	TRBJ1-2	CASSEEGDYGYTF	TGTGCCAGCAGTGAAGAGGGGGACTATGGCTACACCTTC
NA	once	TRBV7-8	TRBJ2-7	CASSLGQFYEQYF	TGTGCCAGCAGCTTAGGACAGTTCTACGAGCAGTACTTC
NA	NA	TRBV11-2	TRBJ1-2	CASSPDGPSPNGYTF	TGTGCCAGCAGCCCGGACGGGCCTAGCCCAAATGGCTACACCTTC
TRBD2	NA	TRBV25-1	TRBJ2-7	CASSEYSGRAGEQYF	TGTGCCAGCAGTGAATATAGCGGGAGGGCTGGGGAGCAGTACTTC
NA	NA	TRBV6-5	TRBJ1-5	CATRSGGRNQPQHF	TGTGCCACCAGGAGTGGGGGGCGCAATCAGCCCCAGCATTTT
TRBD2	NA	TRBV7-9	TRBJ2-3	CASSRHSSGRTDTQYF	TGTGCCAGCAGCCGTCATTCTAGCGGGAGAACAGATACGCAGTATTTT
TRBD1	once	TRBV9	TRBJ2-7	CASSVGGTASYEQYF	TGTGCCAGCAGCGTAGGGGGGACAGCCTCCTACGAGCAGTACTTC
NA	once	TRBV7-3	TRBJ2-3	CASSPRWADTQYF	TGTGCCAGCAGCCCCCGCTGGGCAGATACGCAGTATTTT
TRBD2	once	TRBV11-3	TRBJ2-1	CASSFGRAVQFF	TGTGCCAGCAGCTTCGGGAGGGCCGTGCAGTTCTTC
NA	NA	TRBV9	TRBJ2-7	CASSVGIGETYEQYF	TGTGCCAGCAGCGTAGGGATAGGAGAGACCTACGAGCAGTACTTC
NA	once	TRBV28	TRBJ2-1	CASSLSSGVADEQFF	TGTGCCAGCAGTTTATCCAGCGGCGTTGCTGATGAGCAGTTCTTC
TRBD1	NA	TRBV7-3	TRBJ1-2	CASSPNSGGQGGYTF	TGTGCCAGCAGCCCCAATTCAGGCGGACAGGGAGGCTACACCTTC
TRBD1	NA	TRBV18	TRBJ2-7	CASSDGQGIEQYF	TGTGCCAGCTCAGACGGACAGGGCATAGAGCAGTACTTC
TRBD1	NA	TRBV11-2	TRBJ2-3	CASSLARGKADTQYF	TGTGCCAGCAGCTTAGCCAGGGGGAAAGCAGATACGCAGTATTTT
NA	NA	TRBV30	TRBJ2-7	CAWAPPGTREQYF	TGTGCCTGGGCTCCCCCCGGGACACGTGAGCAGTACTTC
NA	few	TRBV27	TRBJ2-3	CASSFVRGYSTDTQYF	TGTGCCAGCAGTTTTGTCAGGGGATATAGCACAGATACGCAGTATTTT
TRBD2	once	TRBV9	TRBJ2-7	CASSVEGLAPYEQYF	TGTGCCAGCAGCGTAGAGGGACTAGCCCCCTACGAGCAGTACTTC